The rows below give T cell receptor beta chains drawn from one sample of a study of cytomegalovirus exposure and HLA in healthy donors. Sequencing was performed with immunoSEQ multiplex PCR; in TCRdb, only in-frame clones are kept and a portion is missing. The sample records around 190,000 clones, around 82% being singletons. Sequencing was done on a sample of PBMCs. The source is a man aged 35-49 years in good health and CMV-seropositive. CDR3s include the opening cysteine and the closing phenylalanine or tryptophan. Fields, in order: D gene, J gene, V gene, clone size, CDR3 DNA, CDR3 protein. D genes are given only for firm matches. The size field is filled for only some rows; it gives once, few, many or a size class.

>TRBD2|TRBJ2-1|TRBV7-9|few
TGTGCCAGCAGCCGCTCCGGCTGGGAGGGCCTACACAATGAGCAGTTCTTC
CASSRSGWEGLHNEQFF
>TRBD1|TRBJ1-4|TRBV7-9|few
TGTGCCAGCAGCTCGGCCGTGGGCCAGGGGGCTCGGGAAAAACTGTTTTTT
CASSSAVGQGAREKLFF
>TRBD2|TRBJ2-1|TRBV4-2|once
TGTGCCAGCAGCCAAGGGGAGGGCGGCAATGAGCAGTTCTTC
CASSQGEGGNEQFF
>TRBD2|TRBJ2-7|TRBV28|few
TGTGCCGGCACTAGCGGGAGTTCCTACGAGCAGTACTTC
CAGTSGSSYEQYF
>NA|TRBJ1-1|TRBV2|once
TGTGCCAGCGCCTCTGCCGGGGTCAACACTGAAGCTTTCTTT
CASASAGVNTEAFF
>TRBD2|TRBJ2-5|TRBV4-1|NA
TGCGCCAGCAGCCACAGAGCGGGAGAGCAAGAGACCCAGTACTTC
CASSHRAGEQETQYF
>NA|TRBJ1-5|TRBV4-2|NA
TGTGCCAGCAGCCAACCTGACTCCGGGACACTTAATCAGCCCCAGCATTTT
CASSQPDSGTLNQPQHF
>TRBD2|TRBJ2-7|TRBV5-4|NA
TGTGCCAGCAGCTTGACGGGAGGGCCGCCCGAGCAGTACTTC
CASSLTGGPPEQYF
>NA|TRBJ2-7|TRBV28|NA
TGTGCCAGCAGTTTATATAACAGTTTCTCCTACGAGCAGTACTTC
CASSLYNSFSYEQYF
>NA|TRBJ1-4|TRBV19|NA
TGTGCCAGTAGTATTGGTGGGGGCAGCGGTGAAAAACTGTTTTTT
CASSIGGGSGEKLFF
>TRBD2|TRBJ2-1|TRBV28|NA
TGTGCCAGCAGACCGAACGGGGGGGTTCGCAATGAGCAGTTCTTC
CASRPNGGVRNEQFF
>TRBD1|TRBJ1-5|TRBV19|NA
TGTGCCAGTAGAATAGACGGGACAGGAAGCAATCAGCCCCAGCATTTT
CASRIDGTGSNQPQHF
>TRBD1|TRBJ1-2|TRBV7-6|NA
TGTGCCAGCAGCCCGGGGGGCGACAGGGGGCGGGCCTATGGCTACACCTTC
CASSPGGDRGRAYGYTF
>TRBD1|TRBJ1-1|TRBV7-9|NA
TGTGCCAGCAGCTGGGGGGGACAGGCAGGTGGTGAAGCTTTCTTT
CASSWGGQAGGEAFF
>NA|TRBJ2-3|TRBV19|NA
TGTGCCAGTACTAAGGGGGGCGGGGGTGCCACAGATACGCAGTATTTT
CASTKGGGGATDTQYF
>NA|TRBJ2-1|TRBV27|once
TGTGCCAGCAGCCCTCTTGCCCCTCGGGGCAATGAGCAGTTCTTC
CASSPLAPRGNEQFF
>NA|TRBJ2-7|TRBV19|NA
TGTGCCAGTAGGGGGACAATCTCCTACGAGCAGTACTTC
CASRGTISYEQYF
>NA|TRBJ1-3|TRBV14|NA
TGTGCCAGCAGCCAACTCTCGCAGGGGTTCACTGGAAACACCATATATTTT
CASSQLSQGFTGNTIYF
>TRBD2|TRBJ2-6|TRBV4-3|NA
TGCGCCAGCAGCCAAATTCCCCTAGCGGGAGTTTCTGGGGCCAACGTCCTGACTTTC
CASSQIPLAGVSGANVLTF
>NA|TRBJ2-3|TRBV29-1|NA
TGCAGCGGCAGGGCGGTTATGGCTGAAAACACAGATACGCAGTATTTT
CSGRAVMAENTDTQYF
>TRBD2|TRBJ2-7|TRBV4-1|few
TGCGCCAGCAGCCGAGGATACGGGGGGTCCTACGAGCAGTACTTC
CASSRGYGGSYEQYF
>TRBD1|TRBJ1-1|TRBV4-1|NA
TGCGCCAGCAGCCTCTGGACAGGGGGCGGATTCACTGAAGCTTTCTTT
CASSLWTGGGFTEAFF
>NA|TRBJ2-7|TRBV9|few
TGTGCCAGCAGCGTAGCGGGGAGGTCCTACGAGCAGTACTTC
CASSVAGRSYEQYF
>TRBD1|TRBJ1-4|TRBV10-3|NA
TGTGCCATCAGTGAGTCCCGGGACAGAACCTTTCTGTTTTTT
CAISESRDRTFLFF
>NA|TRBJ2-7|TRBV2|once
TGTGCCAGCAGTGTTGCCCTTGGGGCCCACGAGCAGTACTTC
CASSVALGAHEQYF
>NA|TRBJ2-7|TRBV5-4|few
TGTGCCAGCAGCTTGGGGGGGGAAGCCTACGAGCAGTACTTC
CASSLGGEAYEQYF
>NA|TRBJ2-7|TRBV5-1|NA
TGCGCCAGCAGCGCAACTAGTTACGAGCAGTACTTC
CASSATSYEQYF
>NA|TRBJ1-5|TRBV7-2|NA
TGTGCCAGCAGCTTAGCCCAGGATCAGCCCCAGCATTTT
CASSLAQDQPQHF
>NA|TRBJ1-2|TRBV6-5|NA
TGTGCCAGCAGTCCGCGCGGAGGTAACTATGGCTACACCTTC
CASSPRGGNYGYTF
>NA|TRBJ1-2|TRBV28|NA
TGTGCCAGCAGTTCCCTCGGAGAAAATAACTATGGCTACACCTTC
CASSSLGENNYGYTF
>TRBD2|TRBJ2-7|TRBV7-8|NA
TGTGCCAGCAGCTTAGGGACTAGCGGGACGTACGAGCAGTACTTC
CASSLGTSGTYEQYF
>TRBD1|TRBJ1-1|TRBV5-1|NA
TGCGCCAGCAGCGCGCTTCGGGACAGTGAAGCTTTCTTT
CASSALRDSEAFF
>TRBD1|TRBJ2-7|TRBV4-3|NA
TGCGCCAGCAGCCAAGATCCGGGACAGGGGGCCTACGAGCAGTACTTC
CASSQDPGQGAYEQYF
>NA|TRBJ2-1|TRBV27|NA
TGTGCCAGCATGAGGAGTACAGGGTGGTTCTTC
CASMRSTGWFF
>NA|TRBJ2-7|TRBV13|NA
TGTGCCAGCAGCTTAGCAGACAGTTACGAGCAGTACTTC
CASSLADSYEQYF
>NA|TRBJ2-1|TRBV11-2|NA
TGTGCCAGCAGCTCCACACTAGTCTACAATGAGCAGTTCTTC
CASSSTLVYNEQFF
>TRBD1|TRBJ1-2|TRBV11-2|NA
TGTGCCAGCAGCAACGGGCCGGGGACAGGGGACTATGGCTACACCTTC
CASSNGPGTGDYGYTF
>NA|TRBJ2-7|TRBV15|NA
TGTGCCACCAGCAGAGACGACACAGGCAGCTCCTACGAGCAGTACTTC
CATSRDDTGSSYEQYF
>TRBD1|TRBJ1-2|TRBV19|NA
TGTGCCAGTAGTACGGACAGGGGCTATGGCTACACCTTC
CASSTDRGYGYTF
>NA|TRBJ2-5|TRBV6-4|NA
TGTGCCAGCAGTGAAAAAGCGGAAGAGACCCAGTACTTC
CASSEKAEETQYF
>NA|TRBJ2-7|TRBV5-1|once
TGCGCCAGCAGCTTCAACTCCCCCTACGAGCAGTACTTC
CASSFNSPYEQYF
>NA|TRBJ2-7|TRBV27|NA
TGTGCCAGCAGCCCTGTGGAGGCCTACGAGCAGTACTTC
CASSPVEAYEQYF
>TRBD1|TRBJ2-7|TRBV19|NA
TGTGCCAGTAGTGTGGACAGGGCTTACGAGCAGTACTTC
CASSVDRAYEQYF
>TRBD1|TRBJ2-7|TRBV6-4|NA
TGTGCCAGCAGAGCGGACAGGGAGGAGGACGAGCAGTACTTC
CASRADREEDEQYF
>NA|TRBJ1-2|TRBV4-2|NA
TGTGCCAGCAGCCAGACGGGGGGGTTCAACTATGGCTACACCTTC
CASSQTGGFNYGYTF
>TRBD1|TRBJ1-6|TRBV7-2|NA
TGTGCCAGCAGCTTGGGACAGAATAATTCACCCCTCCACTTT
CASSLGQNNSPLHF
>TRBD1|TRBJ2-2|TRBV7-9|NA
TGTGCCAGCAGCTTAGCCGGACAGGTTTCGGGGGAGCTGTTTTTT
CASSLAGQVSGELFF
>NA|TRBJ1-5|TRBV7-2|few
TGTGCCAGCAGCTTAGAGTTTGCGGGACAGCCCCAGCATTTT
CASSLEFAGQPQHF
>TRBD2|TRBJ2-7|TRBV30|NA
TGTGCCTGGGGTGAACCGGGACTAGCGGGAGGGCGCGAGCAGTACTTC
CAWGEPGLAGGREQYF
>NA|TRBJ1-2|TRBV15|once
TGTGCCACCAGCAGAGCAAAGAGTGGCTACACCTTC
CATSRAKSGYTF
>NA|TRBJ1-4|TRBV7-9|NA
TGTGCCAGCAGCCCGCGGGGCCTTTCTTCGGGGAAACTGTTTTTT
CASSPRGLSSGKLFF
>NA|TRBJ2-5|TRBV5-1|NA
TGCGCCAGCAGCTTTGGGGGGGCACCCCAAGAGACCCAGTACTTC
CASSFGGAPQETQYF
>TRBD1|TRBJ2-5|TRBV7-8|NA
TGTGCCAGCAGCTCACCGACAGGGGGCATTGAAGAGACCCAGTACTTC
CASSSPTGGIEETQYF
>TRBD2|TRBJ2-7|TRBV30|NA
TGTGCCTGGAGCGATACCGGACTAGCGCGCTACGAGCAGTACTTC
CAWSDTGLARYEQYF
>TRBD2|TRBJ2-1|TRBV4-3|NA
TGCGCCAGCAGCCAAGATACTCGCGGGAGTGTTTGGAGTGAGCAGTTCTTC
CASSQDTRGSVWSEQFF
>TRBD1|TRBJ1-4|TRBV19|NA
TGTGCCAGTAGGGGACAGCTTAATGAAAAACTGTTTTTT
CASRGQLNEKLFF
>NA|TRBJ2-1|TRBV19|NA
TGTGCCAGTAGTACCCGACAGGAGCAGTTCTTC
CASSTRQEQFF